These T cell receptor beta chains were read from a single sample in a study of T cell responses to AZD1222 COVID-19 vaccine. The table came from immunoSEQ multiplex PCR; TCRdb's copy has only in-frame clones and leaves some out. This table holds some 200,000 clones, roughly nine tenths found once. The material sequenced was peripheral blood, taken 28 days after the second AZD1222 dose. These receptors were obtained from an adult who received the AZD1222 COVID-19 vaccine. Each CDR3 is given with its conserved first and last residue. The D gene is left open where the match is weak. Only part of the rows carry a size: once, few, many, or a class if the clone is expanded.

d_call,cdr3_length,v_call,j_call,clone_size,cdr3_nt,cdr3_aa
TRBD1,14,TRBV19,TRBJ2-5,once,TGTGCCAGTAGTTTTACAGGGGGCCAAGAGACCCAGTACTTC,CASSFTGGQETQYF
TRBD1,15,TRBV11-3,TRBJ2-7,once,TGTGCCAGCAGCTCCCCTTGGGACAGCGTCTACGAGCAGTACTTC,CASSSPWDSVYEQYF
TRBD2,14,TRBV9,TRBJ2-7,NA,TGTGCCAGCAGCGTAGCGGGGGGAATCTACGAGCAGTACTTC,CASSVAGGIYEQYF
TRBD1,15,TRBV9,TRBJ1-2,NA,TGTGCCAGCAGCGTAGCCGGGACAGGGGTCTATGGCTACACCTTC,CASSVAGTGVYGYTF
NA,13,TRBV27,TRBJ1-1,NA,TGTGCCAGCTGCCCCGGGGGGTGCACTGAAGCTTTCTTT,CASCPGGCTEAFF
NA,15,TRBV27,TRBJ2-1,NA,TGTGCCAGCAGGCGTCCCGGGGGATCCTACAATGAGCAGTTCTTC,CASRRPGGSYNEQFF
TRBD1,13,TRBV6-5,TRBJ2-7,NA,TGTGCCAGCAACCCGGGACAGGGTTACGAGCAGTACTTC,CASNPGQGYEQYF
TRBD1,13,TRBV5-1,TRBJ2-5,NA,TGCGCCAGCAGCGCGGACAGGCGTCAGGGCCAGTACTTC,CASSADRRQGQYF
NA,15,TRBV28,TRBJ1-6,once,TGTGCCAGCAGTTTATACGCGGCTACCTTTTCACCCCTCCACTTT,CASSLYAATFSPLHF
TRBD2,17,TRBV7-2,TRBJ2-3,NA,TGTGCCAGCAGCTTTGGGCGGGAGATAGTGGTGGTAGATACGCAGTATTTT,CASSFGREIVVVDTQYF
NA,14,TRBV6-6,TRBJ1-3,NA,TGTGCCAGCACCGGCGGGTCCTTGATAAACACCATATATTTT,CASTGGSLINTIYF
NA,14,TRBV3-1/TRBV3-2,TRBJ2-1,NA,TGTGCCAGCAGCCAATTGGACTACCTTAATGAGCAGTTCTTC,CASSQLDYLNEQFF
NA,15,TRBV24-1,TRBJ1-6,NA,TGTGCCACCAGTGAGGGGAGCTCCTATAATTCACCCCTCCACTTT,CATSEGSSYNSPLHF
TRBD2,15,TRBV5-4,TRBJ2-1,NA,TGTGCCAGCAGCCTTTCTAGCGGGAGCCGGAATGAGCAGTTCTTC,CASSLSSGSRNEQFF
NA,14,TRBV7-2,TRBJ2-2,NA,TGTGCCAGCAGCTCGGGACCAGACACCGGGGAGCTGTTTTTT,CASSSGPDTGELFF
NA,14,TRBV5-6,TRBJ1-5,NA,TGTGCCAGCAGCTTGGCGGGGGGGGATCAGCCCCAGCATTTT,CASSLAGGDQPQHF
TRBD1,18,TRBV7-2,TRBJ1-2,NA,TGTGCCAGCAGCTTAGGCTTCCCTGGACAGGGGGCGCGCTATGGCTACACCTTC,CASSLGFPGQGARYGYTF
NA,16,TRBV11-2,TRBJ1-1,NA,TGTGCCAGCAGTCTAAATTCGGTACCCCCCGCCACTGAAGCTTTCTTT,CASSLNSVPPATEAFF
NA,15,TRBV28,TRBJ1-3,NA,TGTGCCAGCAGTTTGATCATCGTTGGGGGACACACCATATATTTT,CASSLIIVGGHTIYF
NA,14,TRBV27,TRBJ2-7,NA,TGTGCCAGCAGTTTCCCGGACATCCCCTACGAGCAGTACTTC,CASSFPDIPYEQYF
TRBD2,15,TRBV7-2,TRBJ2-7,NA,TGTGCCAGCAGCTTAGAAGAGGGAGGGCCTTACGAGCAGTACTTC,CASSLEEGGPYEQYF
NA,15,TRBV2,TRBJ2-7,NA,TGTGCCAGCAGTGATACCGGGACCCTCTTGAGTGAGCAGTACTTC,CASSDTGTLLSEQYF
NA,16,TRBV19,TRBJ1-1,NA,TGTGCCAGTAGATTTTTTAGGGGGACTTGGGGCACTGAAGCTTTCTTT,CASRFFRGTWGTEAFF
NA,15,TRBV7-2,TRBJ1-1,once,TGTGCCAGCAGCCACCTTGGGGCTATGAACACTGAAGCTTTCTTT,CASSHLGAMNTEAFF
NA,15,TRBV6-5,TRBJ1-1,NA,TGTGCCAGCAGTTACTGGATGGAGGGGAACACTGAAGCTTTCTTT,CASSYWMEGNTEAFF
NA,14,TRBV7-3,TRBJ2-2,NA,TGTGCCAGCAGCTTAGGGGGAAACACCGGGGAGCTGTTTTTT,CASSLGGNTGELFF
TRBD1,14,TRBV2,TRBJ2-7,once,TGTGCCAGCAGCCCTAGACAGGGCAACTACGAGCAGTACTTC,CASSPRQGNYEQYF
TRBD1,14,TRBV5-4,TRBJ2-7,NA,TGTGCCAGCAGCCAGGGACAGGGTTCCTACGAGCAGTACTTC,CASSQGQGSYEQYF
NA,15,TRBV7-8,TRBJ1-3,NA,TGTGCCAGCAGCCCGGGACCGAACTCTGGAAACACCATATATTTT,CASSPGPNSGNTIYF
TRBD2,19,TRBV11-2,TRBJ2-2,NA,TGTGCCAGCAGCTTATGGTACAGAGCCGGGACTAGTGGCACCGGGGAGCTGTTTTTT,CASSLWYRAGTSGTGELFF
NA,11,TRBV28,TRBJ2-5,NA,TGTGCCACTCAGACCCAAGAGACCCAGTACTTC,CATQTQETQYF
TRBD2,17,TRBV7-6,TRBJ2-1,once,TGTGCCAGCAGCCCACGAGGACTAGCGGGAGGTCTCAGTGAGCAGTTCTTC,CASSPRGLAGGLSEQFF
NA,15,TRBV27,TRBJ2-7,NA,TGTGCCAGCAGACGTAGTGTAGACCTCAACTACGAGCAGTACTTC,CASRRSVDLNYEQYF
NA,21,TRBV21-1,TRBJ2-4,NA,TGTGCCAGCCCCTCCAACCCCCCTCTAGCGGGAGGGACCTGCCAGAAAAACATTCAGTACTTC,CASPSNPPLAGGTCQKNIQYF
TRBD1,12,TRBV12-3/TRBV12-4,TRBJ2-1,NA,TGTGCCAGCAGTATACAGGGGACTGAGCAGTTCTTC,CASSIQGTEQFF
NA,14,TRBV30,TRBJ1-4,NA,TGTGCCTGGGGGCCGGGCACAACTAATGAAAAACTGTTTTTT,CAWGPGTTNEKLFF
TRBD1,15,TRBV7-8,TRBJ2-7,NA,TGTGCCAGCAGCTTAGAGAGGACAGGGGTTGTGGGGCAGTACTTC,CASSLERTGVVGQYF
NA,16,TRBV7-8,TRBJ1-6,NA,TGTGCCAGCAGCTTAGCATTGGGGGCCTATAATTCACCCCTCCACTTT,CASSLALGAYNSPLHF
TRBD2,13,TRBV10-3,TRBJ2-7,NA,TGTGCCATCAGAGTCCCCCGGGAGGGCGAGCAGTACTTC,CAIRVPREGEQYF